This TCR beta chain originates from a study of technical replicates of blood from a handful of donors. Libraries were prepared by immunoSEQ multiplex PCR; TCRdb keeps only in-frame clonotypes and omits some of them. The sample includes roughly 50,000 clones, around 96% of them seen just once. Germline CDR1 GTSNPN, CDR2 SVGIG (reference sequence). CDR3 length equals 12 residues. The rearrangement joins TRBV30 to TRBJ2-1, with D possibly TRBD2 on 6 matching bases. Sequencing used PBMCs. This TCR derives from a human donor in good health. Some clones in this sample may be carry-over from other donors' samples. The CDR3 sequence is CGSGASYNEQFF. Here the CDR3 DNA reads TGTGGGTCGGGAGCATCCTACAATGAGCAGTTCTTC.